A single sample is the source of the 13 T cell receptor beta chains below, sequenced in a study of early T cells in non-severe SARS-CoV-2 infection. A single record per CDR3 protein comes from TCRdb applying MiXCR to the 5' RACE reads. The data hold tens of thousands of distinct CDR3 sequences, with approximately 6.9% observed a single time. Specimen: whole blood. The receptors stem from an adult who was a healthcare worker with PCR-confirmed SARS-CoV-2 infection or an uninfected control (not recorded which).

On this clonotype itself: A read error may be the cause here, since a much bigger clone is one base away. This chain links TRBV3-1 with TRBJ2-3; tentatively, D is TRBD2 (5 bases). The germline gives CDR1 LGHDT, CDR2 YNNKEL (reference sequence). Trimming shortened V by 1 base and J by 10 bases, and 18 bases separated the two germline ends. The CDR3 totals 15 residues. In nucleotides, the CDR3 is TGTGCCAGCAGCCAAGGGGAGTGGTCGAAGGCCCCGCAGTATTTT. Its translation is CASSQGEWSKAPQYF.

Many counts were recorded for this clonotype. The chain uses TRBV9 and TRBJ1-6, with 8 bases aligning to TRBD1. The V and J ends lost 2 bases and 7 bases, in that order; junction bases with no gene match: 8. CDR1 is SGDLS and CDR2 is YYNGEE in the germline V gene. The CDR3 extends over 16 amino acids. In DNA, the CDR3 is TGTGCCAGCAGCGTGTCCCAGGGGGCGAAGAATTCACCCCTCCACTTT. Translated: CASSVSQGAKNSPLHF.

This clonotype was counted many times. This chain links TRBV23-1 with TRBJ2-3; D not resolved. TRBV23-1 counts as an open reading frame of uncertain function. This CDR3 is built from 14 residues. Trimming left V 7 bases short and J 0 bases short, with 11 bases between. The CDR3 sequence: CASNPNQSTDTQYF. In DNA form, the CDR3 reads TGCGCCAGCAACCCGAATCAAAGCACAGATACGCAGTATTTT.

The CDR3, as DNA: TGCGCCAGCAGCTCCCCCCCATACTTC. Translated: CASSSPPYF. The rearrangement uses TRBV5-1 and TRBJ2-7; D is unresolved. Trimming stripped 3 bases from V and 13 bases from J, with 8 bases between. Germline V lookup: CDR1 SGHRS, CDR2 YFSETQ. The CDR3 is 9 amino acids.

This clonotype appeared many times. This chain links TRBV12-3 or TRBV12-4 with TRBJ2-1, with D possibly TRBD2 on 6 matching bases. The germline V and J ends were trimmed by 5 bases and 5 bases, with 19 bases remaining between them. The CDR3 is 16 amino acids. The CDR3 region is CASSPWRASAHNEQFF. The DNA of the CDR3 is TGTGCCAGCAGTCCCTGGCGGGCTAGCGCTCACAATGAGCAGTTCTTC.

This clonotype came up many times. The chain has TRBV7-6 and TRBJ1-3; 7 bases agree with TRBD1. J lost 1 base, V lost 4 bases, and 10 bases had no gene match. Germline V gene data show CDR1 as SGHVS and CDR2 as FNYEAQ. The CDR3 runs 17 residues. This chain's CDR3 is CASSSLPGTVSGNTIYF. The CDR3 bases are TGTGCCAGCAGCTCCCTTCCCGGGACAGTTTCTGGAAACACCATATATTTT.

This clonotype was seen only a few times. The J gene is TRBJ2-2, the V gene TRBV6-6; tentatively, D is TRBD1 (5 bases). The CDR3 is 15 residues long. Germline V gives CDR1 MNHNY, CDR2 SVGAGI (reference sequence). The ends were cut back, 0 bases at V and 7 bases at J, with 12 bases in the middle. For the CDR3, the DNA is TGTGCCAGCAGTTACTCGACCGGCCAGGGCGGGGAGCTGTTTTTT. As protein: CASSYSTGQGGELFF.

A few counts support this clonotype. The chain joins TRBV7-3 to TRBJ2-7; TRBD1 matches at 7 bases. This CDR3 is built from 15 residues. Unmatched junction bases numbered 5, after V lost 0 bases and J lost 3 bases. CDR1 is SGHTA, CDR2 FQGTGA, per germline. The CDR3 reads CASSLTGQGDYEQYF. DNA for the CDR3: TGTGCCAGCAGCTTAACGGGGCAGGGGGACTACGAGCAGTACTTC. Full variable domain (remainder filled in from reference TRBV7-3 and TRBJ2-7): GAGVSQTPSNKVTEKGKYVELRCDPISGHTALYWYRQSLGQGPEFLIYFQGTGAADDSGLPNDRFFAVRPEGSVSTLKIQRTERGDSAVYLCASSLTGQGDYEQYFGPGTRLTVT.

This clonotype was found many times. This rearrangement joins TRBV7-6 to TRBJ2-1, with D possibly matching TRBD2 (5 bases). Germline V gene sequence: CDR1 SGHVS, CDR2 FNYEAQ. The CDR3 sequence is 15 residues long. The V end lost 5 bases, the J end lost 5 bases, and 16 bases lay between the germline ends. The CDR3, as DNA: TGTGCCAGCAGCCCTCAGTTGATGGGAGACAATGAGCAGTTCTTC. Encoded protein: CASSPQLMGDNEQFF.

This chain links TRBV13 with TRBJ2-3; tentative D call: TRBD2 (5 bases). Germline values: CDR1 PRHDT, CDR2 FYEKMQ (reference sequence). The V end lost 5 bases, the J end lost 3 bases, and 15 bases lay between the germline ends. CDR3 length: 15 amino acids. CDR3 DNA: TGTGCCAGCAGCCCTAGGCCTCCGGGAACAGATACGCAGTATTTT. Protein sequence: CASSPRPPGTDTQYF.

This clonotype turned up a few times. J is TRBJ2-1 and V is TRBV5-5, with TRBD2 matching 13 bases. Germline values: CDR1 SGHKS, CDR2 YYEKEE (reference sequence). Trimming removed 4 bases from V and 2 bases from J; junction bases left unmatched: 12. There are 19 residues in the CDR3. CDR3 nucleotides: TGTGCCAGCAGCCCGTACACCGGGACTAGCGGGAAGGCCTACAATGAGCAGTTCTTC. It codes for CASSPYTGTSGKAYNEQFF.

This clonotype was detected many times. The V call is TRBV28, the J call TRBJ2-7; no clear D. V lost 6 bases, J lost 2 bases, and 5 bases lay in between. The germline V gene encodes CDR1 MDHEN and CDR2 SYDVKM. The length of the CDR3 is 11 residues. The CDR3: CASSQTYEQYF. For the CDR3, the DNA is TGTGCCAGCAGCCAGACCTACGAGCAGTACTTC.

This clonotype appeared many times. The chain carries TRBV6-5 and TRBJ1-1; 7 positions match TRBD1. Looked up from germline, CDR1 is MNHEY and CDR2 is SVGAGI. This CDR3 is built from 14 residues. Germline trimming cut 1 base from V and 5 bases from J; bases unmatched to any gene: 4. CDR3 coding DNA: TGTGCCAGCAGTTACTTCCGACAGGGAACTGAAGCTTTCTTT. Translating it yields CASSYFRQGTEAFF.